The 18 T cell receptor beta chains given below trace back to one sample, sequenced in a study of T cell responses to AZD1222 COVID-19 vaccine. Generated by immunoSEQ multiplex PCR, the TCRdb table keeps only in-frame clones and is missing some. Of about 120,000 clones listed, approximately 90% were seen once; the top ten hold 6% to 8%. The starting material was peripheral blood, obtained 28 days after the second AZD1222 dose. These receptors all come from an adult who received the AZD1222 COVID-19 vaccine.

The chain links TRBV6-5 to TRBJ1-3, with D perhaps matching TRBD1 (5 bases). The germline gives CDR1 MNHEY, CDR2 SVGAGI. The V end lost 4 bases, the J end lost 2 bases, and 12 bases lay between the germline ends. This CDR3 has 15 residues. The CDR3 DNA sequence: TGTGCCAGCAGTTCCGACAGAGCCGCTGGAAACACCATATATTTT. Its translation is CASSSDRAAGNTIYF.

The V and J genes are TRBV6-6 and TRBJ2-2, with D hard to call. Deletions cut 7 bases from V and 2 bases from J, with 11 bases between. Germline V gene lookup returns CDR1 MNHNY and CDR2 SVGAGI (reference sequence). The CDR3 loop spans 14 amino acids. As DNA, the CDR3 is TGTGCCAGCATTCAGACGGGCAACACCGGGGAGCTGTTTTTT. The encoded protein is CASIQTGNTGELFF.

The rearrangement links TRBV4-1 to TRBJ2-5; 15 nucleotides align to TRBD2. CDR1 MGHRA and CDR2 YSYEKL come from the germline V gene. The CDR3 length is 17 residues. The trim removed 4 bases at V and 1 base at J, leaving 4 bases unmatched. The CDR3 DNA reads TGCGCCAGCAGCCTGCGGACTAGCGGGGGGGTCCAAGAGACCCAGTACTTC. It codes for CASSLRTSGGVQETQYF.

This clone was counted a few times. The rearrangement links TRBV5-1 to TRBJ1-1; D unresolved. Per the germline V gene, CDR1 is SGHRS and CDR2 is YFSETQ. V was clipped by 1 base and J by 1 base, with 5 bases between them. The CDR3 is made up of 13 amino acids. The CDR3 loop reads CASSLSKNTEAFF. The CDR3 DNA reads TGCGCCAGCAGCTTGTCCAAGAACACTGAAGCTTTCTTT.

The CDR3 protein is CATSDATGSSYNEQFF. The CDR3 coding sequence is TGTGCCACCAGTGACGCGACAGGGAGTTCCTACAATGAGCAGTTCTTC. This rearrangement joins TRBV24-1 to TRBJ2-1; 7 nucleotides match TRBD1. The CDR3 has 16 amino acids. The germline V gene has CDR1 KGHDR and CDR2 SFDVKD. V shed 4 bases and J 1 base; nucleotides not matched to a gene: 6.

The rearrangement uses TRBV7-9 and TRBJ1-2, with a tentative D call TRBD1 (5 bases). The CDR3 loop spans 16 amino acids. With 4 bases removed from V and 4 bases from J, the gap between germline ends came to 19 bases. Germline assignment: CDR1 SEHNR and CDR2 FQNEAQ (reference sequence). In DNA form, the CDR3 reads TGTGCCAGCAGCTCTCAGACAGCCCGAGTATTCTATGGCTACACCTTC. This codes for CASSSQTARVFYGYTF.

The chain employs TRBV5-4 and TRBJ1-2, with TRBD1 matching 8 bases. The CDR3 covers 16 residues. CDR1 is SGHNT, CDR2 YYREEE, per germline (reference sequence). J lost 8 bases, V lost 7 bases, and 19 bases had no gene match. The CDR3 DNA reads TGTGCCAGCCACCCTCTCGTAGCGTCACAGGGGGTCGGCTACACCTTC. Amino acid sequence: CASHPLVASQGVGYTF.

The chain employs TRBV6-1 and TRBJ2-7; TRBD1 might be the D (9 bases). Germline CDR1 MNHNS, CDR2 SASEGT. This CDR3 spans 15 amino acids. V lost 5 bases to trimming and J lost 5 bases, with 19 bases between them. CDR3 DNA: TGTGCCAGCAGTCGCGGGGGGACAGGGTATCACGAGCAGTACTTC. This translates into CASSRGGTGYHEQYF.

The CDR3 nucleotides are TGCGCCAGCAGCTGGGATTATGCTAGCGGGGGGAACACAGATACGCAGTATTTT. This translates into CASSWDYASGGNTDTQYF. This chain links TRBV5-1 with TRBJ2-3; 11 nucleotides align to TRBD2. There are 18 residues in the CDR3. CDR1 is SGHRS, CDR2 YFSETQ, per germline. V trimming: 3 bases; J trimming: 2 bases; junction bases outside the gene matches: 11.

The chain joins TRBV4-2 to TRBJ2-7; unclear D gene. Germline V gives CDR1 LGHNA, CDR2 YNFKEQ. This CDR3 region has 16 residues. Trimming took 0 bases from V and 0 from J, leaving 12 bases between them. The CDR3 DNA is TGTGCCAGCAGCCAAGAAGTAGACATCCCCTCCTACGAGCAGTACTTC. As protein: CASSQEVDIPSYEQYF.

The CDR3 region is CASSRALAGGSEDTQYF. CDR3 bases: TGTGCCAGCAGCCGCGCGTTAGCGGGAGGTTCTGAAGATACGCAGTATTTT. The V call is TRBV6-2 or TRBV6-3, the J call TRBJ2-3; 10 bases align to TRBD2. The CDR3 length is 17 residues. Germline trimming cut 6 bases from V and 5 bases from J; bases unmatched to any gene: 14. Germline V lookup: CDR1 MNHEY, CDR2 SVGEGT.

This clone was seen a single time. The chain uses TRBV7-9 and TRBJ2-3, with D perhaps TRBD2 (5 bases). Trimming pared 5 bases from V and 0 bases from J, leaving 9 bases between. The CDR3 has 14 amino acids. The germline CDR1 and CDR2 sequences are SEHNR and FQNEAQ (reference sequence). CDR3 nucleotides: TGTGCCAGCAGCCCGGGGATTAGCACAGATACGCAGTATTTT. Translated: CASSPGISTDTQYF.

J is TRBJ2-7 and V is TRBV3-1 (or the pseudogene TRBV3-2), with 7 bases lining up with TRBD2. Germline CDR1 and CDR2: LGHDT and YNNKEL (reference sequence). This CDR3 region has 14 residues. The V gene end was trimmed by 3 bases and the J gene end by 1 base; junction bases not matched to a gene: 3. The CDR3 protein is CASSHDSGSYEQYF. The CDR3, as DNA: TGTGCCAGCAGCCACGATAGCGGGTCCTACGAGCAGTACTTC.

The chain uses TRBV18 and TRBJ2-1; 15 bases align to TRBD2. The CDR3 totals 15 residues. The V segment lost 4 bases and the J segment 8 bases; nucleotides outside the gene matches: 3. Germline V CDR1 and CDR2: KGHSH, LQKENI. CDR3 in amino acids: CASSQGLAGGDEQFF. DNA of the CDR3: TGTGCCAGCTCACAGGGACTAGCGGGGGGCGATGAGCAGTTCTTC.

In the case of this clone: At one boundary the junction diverges from the germline segment, which might be a read error. The V and J genes are TRBV7-7 and TRBJ2-3; D tentatively fits TRBD1 or TRBD2 (5 bases each). This CDR3 has 14 amino acids. CDR1 is SSHAT, CDR2 FNYEAQ, per germline (reference sequence). The CDR3 DNA sequence: TGTGCTAGCAGCTTAGTAGGGACCGGAGATACGCAGTATTTT. Residues: CASSLVGTGDTQYF.

DNA for the CDR3: TGTGCCAGCAGCGCCCTGGTGACAGTGTCCAATCAGCCCCAGCATTTT. It encodes CASSALVTVSNQPQHF. V is TRBV5-5 and J is TRBJ1-5; D might be TRBD1 (5 bases). Germline loops: CDR1 SGHKS, CDR2 YYEKEE (reference sequence). V was trimmed by 4 bases and J by 3 bases, leaving 17 bases between them. The CDR3 contains 16 residues.

In its sample, this clone was seen once. This sequence joins TRBV4-1 and TRBJ2-7; 9 nucleotides line up with TRBD2. The CDR3 loop spans 16 amino acids. V dropped 2 bases and J dropped 9; count of bases not matched to a gene: 14. Germline V lookup: CDR1 MGHRA, CDR2 YSYEKL. The CDR3 spells CASSQSPGAGGEWQYF. The CDR3 coding sequence is TGCGCCAGCAGCCAATCCCCGGGGGCGGGAGGGGAATGGCAGTACTTC.

V is TRBV7-2 and J is TRBJ1-2; 11 bases align to TRBD1. Unmatched junction bases numbered 6, after V lost 5 bases and J lost 4 bases. The CDR3 runs 15 residues. Germline V CDR1 and CDR2: SGHTA, FQGNSA. The CDR3 loop is CASSPRTGGRYGYTF. The CDR3, as DNA: TGTGCCAGCAGCCCCCGGACAGGGGGCCGCTATGGCTACACCTTC. The full variable domain, with the rest looked up from reference TRBV7-2 and TRBJ1-2, is GAGVSQSPSNKVTEKGKDVELRCDPISGHTALYWYRQSLGQGLEFLIYFQGNSAPDKSGLPSDRFSAERTGGSVSTLTIQRTQQEDSAVYLCASSPRTGGRYGYTFGSGTRLTVV.